The sequence of this T cell receptor (beta chain) was determined in a study of patients and donors after allogeneic stem cell transplantation. TCRdb re-called the RT-PCR reads with MiXCR, one entry per CDR3 protein. The table records roughly 940,000 distinct CDR3 sequences, about a sixth of them present only once. This clonotype was seen more than once but under ten times. V dropped 4 bases and J dropped 3 bases, with 13 bases sitting between them. The V gene's germline CDR1 is SQVTM and CDR2 ANQGSEA. The CDR3 loop spans 13 amino acids. What was sequenced was blood, either unsorted or a sorted T cell fraction (not recorded which). This rearrangement joins TRBV29-1 to TRBJ2-7, with a tentative D call TRBD1 (6 bases). The TCR comes from a human donor who was either an allogeneic HSCT recipient or a stem cell or donor lymphocyte infusion donor (not recorded which). It is not recorded whose cells these are; they may come from a transplant donor. The CDR3 DNA sequence: TGCAGCGTTGGGGGTCTGGACAGCTACGAGCAGTACTTC. Its protein is CSVGGLDSYEQYF.